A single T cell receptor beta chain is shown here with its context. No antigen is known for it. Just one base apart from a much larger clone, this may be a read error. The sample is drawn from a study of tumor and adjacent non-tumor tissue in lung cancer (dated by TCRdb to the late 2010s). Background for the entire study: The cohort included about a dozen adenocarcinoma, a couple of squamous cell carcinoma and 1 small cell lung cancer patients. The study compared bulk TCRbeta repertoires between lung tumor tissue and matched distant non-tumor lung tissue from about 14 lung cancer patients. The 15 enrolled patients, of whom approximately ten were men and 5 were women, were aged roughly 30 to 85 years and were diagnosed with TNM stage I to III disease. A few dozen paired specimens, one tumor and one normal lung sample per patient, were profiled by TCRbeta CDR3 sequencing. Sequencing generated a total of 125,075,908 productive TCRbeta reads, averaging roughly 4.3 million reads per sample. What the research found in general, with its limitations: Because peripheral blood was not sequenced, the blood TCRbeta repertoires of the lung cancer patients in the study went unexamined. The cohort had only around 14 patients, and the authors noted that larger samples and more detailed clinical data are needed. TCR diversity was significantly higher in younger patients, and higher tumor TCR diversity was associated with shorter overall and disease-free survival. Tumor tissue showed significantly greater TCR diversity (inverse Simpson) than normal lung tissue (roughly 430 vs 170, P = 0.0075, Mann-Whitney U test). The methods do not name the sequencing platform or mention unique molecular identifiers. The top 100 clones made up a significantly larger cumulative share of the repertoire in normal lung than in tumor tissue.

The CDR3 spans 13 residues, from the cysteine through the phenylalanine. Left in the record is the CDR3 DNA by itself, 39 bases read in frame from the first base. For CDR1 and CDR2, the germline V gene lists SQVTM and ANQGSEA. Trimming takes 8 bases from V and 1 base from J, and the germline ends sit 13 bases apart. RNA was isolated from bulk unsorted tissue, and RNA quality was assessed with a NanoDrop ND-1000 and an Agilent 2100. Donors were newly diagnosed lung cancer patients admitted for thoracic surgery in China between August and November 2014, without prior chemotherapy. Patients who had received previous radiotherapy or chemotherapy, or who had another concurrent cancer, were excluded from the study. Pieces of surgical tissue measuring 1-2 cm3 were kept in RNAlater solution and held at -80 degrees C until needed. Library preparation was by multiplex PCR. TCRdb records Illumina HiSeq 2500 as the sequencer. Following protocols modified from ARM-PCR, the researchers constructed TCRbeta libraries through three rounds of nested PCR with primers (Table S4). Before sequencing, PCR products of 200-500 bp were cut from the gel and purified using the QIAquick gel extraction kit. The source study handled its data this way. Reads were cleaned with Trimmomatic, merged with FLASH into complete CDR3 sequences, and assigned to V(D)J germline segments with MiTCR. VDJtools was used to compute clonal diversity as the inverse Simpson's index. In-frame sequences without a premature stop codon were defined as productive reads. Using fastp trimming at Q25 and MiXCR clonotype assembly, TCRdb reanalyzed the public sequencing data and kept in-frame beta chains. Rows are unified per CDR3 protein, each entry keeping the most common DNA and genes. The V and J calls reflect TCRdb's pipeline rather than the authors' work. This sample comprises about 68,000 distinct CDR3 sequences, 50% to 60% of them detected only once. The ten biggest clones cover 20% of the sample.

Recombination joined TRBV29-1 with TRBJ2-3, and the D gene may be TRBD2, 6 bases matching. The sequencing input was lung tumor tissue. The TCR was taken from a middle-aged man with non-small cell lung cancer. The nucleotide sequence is TGCAGCATGACCGGGACTGGCACAGATACGCAGTATTTT. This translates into CSMTGTGTDTQYF.